This TCR beta chain was sequenced during a study of shared clonotypes between healthy human individuals. Adult donors, all healthy and HIV-negative, had no recent acute infections or vaccinations. Naive CD4+ cells were CD45RA-selected; the remaining cells were memory. The CDR3 spans 13 residues. Germline CDR1 SNHLY, CDR2 FYNNEI. Losses at the gene ends were 7 bases for V and 0 bases for J; bases not matched to a gene: 2. Notes on the study in general: Across four donors, naive CD4 shared around 5.1%, naive CD8 around 3.5%, memory CD4 less than 2.5%, memory CD8 0.35% to 0.5%.

This clone was counted between two and nine times. Its antigen is not known. Each cell subset's genomic DNA was divided evenly among several immunoSEQ plates. Using immunoSEQ multiplex PCR, the repertoire was profiled, and TCRdb retains in-frame clones only, with some absent. The sample holds hundreds of thousands of clones, 72% seen once. The TCR originated in a woman in her thirties in good health. The source material was memory CD4+ T cells sorted from blood. The subset denotes: CD45RA-negative fraction. This chain links TRBV2 with TRBJ2-5; 7 bases are shared with TRBD2. The CDR3 loop reads CASTGRYQETQYF. As DNA, the CDR3 is TGTGCCAGCACCGGGAGGTACCAAGAGACCCAGTACTTC.